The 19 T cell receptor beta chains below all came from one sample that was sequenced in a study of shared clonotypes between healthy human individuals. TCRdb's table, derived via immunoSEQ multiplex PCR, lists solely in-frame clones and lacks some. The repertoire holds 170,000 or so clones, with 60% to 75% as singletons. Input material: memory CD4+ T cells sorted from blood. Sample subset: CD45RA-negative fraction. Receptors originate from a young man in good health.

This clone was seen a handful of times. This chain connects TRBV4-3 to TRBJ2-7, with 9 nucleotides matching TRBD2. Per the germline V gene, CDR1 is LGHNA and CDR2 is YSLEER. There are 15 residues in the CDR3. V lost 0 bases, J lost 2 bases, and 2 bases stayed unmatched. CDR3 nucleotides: TGCGCCAGCAGCCAAGATTTAGCGGGGGCCTACGAGCAGTACTTC. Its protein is CASSQDLAGAYEQYF.

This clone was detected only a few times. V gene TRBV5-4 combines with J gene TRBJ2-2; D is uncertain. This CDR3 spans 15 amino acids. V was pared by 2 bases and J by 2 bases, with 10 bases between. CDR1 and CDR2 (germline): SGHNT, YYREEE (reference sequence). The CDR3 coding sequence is TGTGCCAGCAGCTTTGAAAGGCAAAACACCGGGGAGCTGTTTTTT. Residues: CASSFERQNTGELFF.

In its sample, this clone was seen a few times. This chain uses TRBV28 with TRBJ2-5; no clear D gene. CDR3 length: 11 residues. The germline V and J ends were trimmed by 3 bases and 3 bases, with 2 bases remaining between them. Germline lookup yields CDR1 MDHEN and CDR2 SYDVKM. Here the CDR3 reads CASSLEETQYF. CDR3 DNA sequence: TGTGCCAGCAGTTTGGAAGAGACCCAGTACTTC.

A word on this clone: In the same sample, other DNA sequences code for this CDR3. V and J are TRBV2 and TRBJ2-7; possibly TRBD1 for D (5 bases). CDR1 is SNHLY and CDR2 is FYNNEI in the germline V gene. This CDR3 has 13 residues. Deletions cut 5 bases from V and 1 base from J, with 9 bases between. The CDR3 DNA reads TGTGCCAGCAGTATCGACAGTTCCTACGAGCAGTACTTC. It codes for CASSIDSSYEQYF. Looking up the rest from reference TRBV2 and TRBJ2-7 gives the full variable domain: EPEVTQTPSHQVTQMGQEVILRCVPISNHLYFYWYRQILGQKVEFLVSFYNNEISEKSEIFDDQFSVERPDGSNFTLKIRSTKLEDSAMYFCASSIDSSYEQYFGPGTRLTVT.

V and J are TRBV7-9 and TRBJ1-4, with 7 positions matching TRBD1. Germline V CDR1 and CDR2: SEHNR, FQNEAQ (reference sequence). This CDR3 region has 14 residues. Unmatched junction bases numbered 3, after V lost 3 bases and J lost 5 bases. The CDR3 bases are TGTGCCAGCAGCTTCGGGACAGCGAATGAAAAACTGTTTTTT. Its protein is CASSFGTANEKLFF. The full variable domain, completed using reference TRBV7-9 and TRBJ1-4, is DTGVSQNPRHKITKRGQNVTFRCDPISEHNRLYWYRQTLGQGPEFLTYFQNEAQLEKSRLLSDRFSAERPKGSFSTLEIQRTEQGDSAMYLCASSFGTANEKLFFGSGTQLSVL.

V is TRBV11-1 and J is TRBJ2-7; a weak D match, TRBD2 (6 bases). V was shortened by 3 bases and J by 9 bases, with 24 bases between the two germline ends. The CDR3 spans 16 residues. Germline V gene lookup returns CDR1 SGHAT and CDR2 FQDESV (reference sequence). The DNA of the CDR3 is TGTGCCAGCAGCTTTAACGCCCCTCTCGCGGGAAGTATGCAGTACTTC. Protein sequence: CASSFNAPLAGSMQYF. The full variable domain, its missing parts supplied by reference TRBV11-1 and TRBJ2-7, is EAEVAQSPRYKITEKSQAVAFWCDPISGHATLYWYRQILGQGPELLVQFQDESVVDDSQLPKDRFSAERLKGVDSTLKIQPAELGDSAMYLCASSFNAPLAGSMQYFGPGTRLTVT.

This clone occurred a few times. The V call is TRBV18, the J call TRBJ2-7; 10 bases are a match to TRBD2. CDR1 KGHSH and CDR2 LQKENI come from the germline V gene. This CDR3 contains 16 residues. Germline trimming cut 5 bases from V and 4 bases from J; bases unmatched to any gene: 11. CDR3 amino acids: CASSALSGTSVYEQYF. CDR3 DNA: TGTGCCAGCTCAGCCCTCTCCGGGACTAGCGTGTACGAGCAGTACTTC.

The CDR3 reads CASSLTIRGLRMNTEAFF. The CDR3 DNA is TGTGCCAGCAGTTTAACGATCAGGGGGCTGAGAATGAACACTGAAGCTTTCTTT. The chain uses TRBV27 and TRBJ1-1, with 8 positions matching TRBD1. V gave up 2 bases and J gave up 0 bases; unmatched junction bases: 11. This CDR3 region has 18 residues. The germline V gene encodes CDR1 MNHEY and CDR2 SMNVEV (reference sequence).

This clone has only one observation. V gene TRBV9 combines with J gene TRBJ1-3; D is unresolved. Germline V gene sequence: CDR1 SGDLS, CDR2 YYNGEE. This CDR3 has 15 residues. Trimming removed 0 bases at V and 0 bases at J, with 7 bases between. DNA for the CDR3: TGTGCCAGCAGCGTAGCTACAGACTCTGGAAACACCATATATTTT. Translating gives CASSVATDSGNTIYF.

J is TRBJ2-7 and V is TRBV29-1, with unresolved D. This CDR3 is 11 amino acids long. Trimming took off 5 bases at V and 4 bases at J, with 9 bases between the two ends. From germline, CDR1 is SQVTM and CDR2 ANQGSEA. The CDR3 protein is CSVRTMYEQYF. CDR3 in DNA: TGCAGCGTTCGAACAATGTACGAGCAGTACTTC.

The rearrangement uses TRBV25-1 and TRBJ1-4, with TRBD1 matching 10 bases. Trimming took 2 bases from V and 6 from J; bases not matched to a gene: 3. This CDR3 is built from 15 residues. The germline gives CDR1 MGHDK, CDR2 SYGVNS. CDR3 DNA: TGTGCCAGCAGTGAACCCGGGACAGGGGATGAAAAACTGTTTTTT. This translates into CASSEPGTGDEKLFF.

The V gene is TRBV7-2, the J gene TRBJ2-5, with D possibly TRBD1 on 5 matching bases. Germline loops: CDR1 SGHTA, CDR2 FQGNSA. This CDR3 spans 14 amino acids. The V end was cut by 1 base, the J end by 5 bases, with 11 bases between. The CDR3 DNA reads TGTGCCAGCAGCTTAGGGGCAGGGTACGAGACCCAGTACTTC. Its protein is CASSLGAGYETQYF.

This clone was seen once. The CDR3 loop is CASGHSGLGETQYF. The CDR3 DNA follows: TGCGCCAGCGGGCACTCGGGGCTCGGAGAGACCCAGTACTTC. The chain has TRBV5-1 and TRBJ2-5; D might be TRBD1 or TRBD2, each matching 5 bases. This CDR3 region has 14 residues. The germline gives CDR1 SGHRS, CDR2 YFSETQ. V was shortened by 7 bases and J by 4 bases, with 17 bases between the two germline ends.

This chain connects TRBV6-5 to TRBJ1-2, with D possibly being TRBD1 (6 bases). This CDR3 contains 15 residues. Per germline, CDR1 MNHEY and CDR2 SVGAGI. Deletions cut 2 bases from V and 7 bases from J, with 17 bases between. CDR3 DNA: TGTGCCAGCAGTTACGTGCTGGGGGCGGTGTTTGGCTACACCTTC. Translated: CASSYVLGAVFGYTF.

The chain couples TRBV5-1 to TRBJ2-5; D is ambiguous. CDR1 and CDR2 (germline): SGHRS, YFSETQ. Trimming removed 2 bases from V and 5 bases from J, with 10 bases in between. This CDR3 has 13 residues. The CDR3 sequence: CASSLLGSETQYF. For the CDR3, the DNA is TGCGCCAGCAGCTTATTGGGTTCGGAGACCCAGTACTTC. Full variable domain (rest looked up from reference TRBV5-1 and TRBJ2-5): KAGVTQTPRYLIKTRGQQVTLSCSPISGHRSVSWYQQTPGQGLQFLFEYFSETQRNKGNFPGRFSGRQFSNSRSEMNVSTLELGDSALYLCASSLLGSETQYFGPGTRLLVL.

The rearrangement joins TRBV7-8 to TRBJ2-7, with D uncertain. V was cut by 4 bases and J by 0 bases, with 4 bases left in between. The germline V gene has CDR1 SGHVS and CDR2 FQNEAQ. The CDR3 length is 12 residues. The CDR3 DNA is TGTGCCAGCAGCTCCCACTCCTACGAGCAGTACTTC. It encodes CASSSHSYEQYF.

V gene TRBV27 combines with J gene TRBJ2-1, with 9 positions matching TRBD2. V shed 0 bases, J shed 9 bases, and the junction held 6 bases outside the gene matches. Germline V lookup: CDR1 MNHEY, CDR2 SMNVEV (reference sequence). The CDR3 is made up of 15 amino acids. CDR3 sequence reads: CASSLSGSGSFEQFF. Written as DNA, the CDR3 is TGTGCCAGCAGTTTATCGGGTAGCGGGAGCTTTGAGCAGTTCTTC.

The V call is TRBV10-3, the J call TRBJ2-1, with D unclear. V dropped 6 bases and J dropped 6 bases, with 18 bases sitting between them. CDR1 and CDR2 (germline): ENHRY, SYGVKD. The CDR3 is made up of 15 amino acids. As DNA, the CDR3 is TGTGCCATCAGCCTTAGACATACCGATTCCAATGAGCAGTTCTTC. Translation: CAISLRHTDSNEQFF.

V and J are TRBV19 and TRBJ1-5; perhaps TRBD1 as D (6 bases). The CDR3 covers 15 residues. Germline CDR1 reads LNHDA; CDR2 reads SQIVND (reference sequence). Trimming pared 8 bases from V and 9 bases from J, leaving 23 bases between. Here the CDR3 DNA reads TGTGCCAGTGGCACCCTACAGGGACGGATATTGCCCCAGCATTTT. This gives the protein CASGTLQGRILPQHF.